This T cell receptor beta chain derives from a study of T-cell memory formation after mild COVID-19. Study at large: TCR clusters were mostly confined to one donor each. Study results and caveats: Confirmation was lacking for SARS-CoV-2 specificity of second-wave clones that peaked on day 37.

Concerning this clonotype: What it recognizes is unknown.

TCRdb analysed the 5' RACE reads with MiXCR anew, one entry per CDR3 protein. The data hold about 360,000 distinct CDR3 sequences, with about 15% observed a single time. Sequences were obtained from PBMCs or a T cell subset sorted from them (not recorded which). The TCR originated in a man aged 18 to 30 who had mild COVID-19 (a few samples of this study predate the infection). Cell type and time point are not known.

The DNA for the CDR3 is TGTGCCAGCAGCCGGTCTGGGAAAGGTGAAAAACTGTTTTTT. Amino acid sequence: CASSRSGKGEKLFF. This rearrangement joins TRBV4-2 to TRBJ1-4; unclear D gene. V was clipped by 4 bases and J by 7 bases, with 13 bases between them. Germline CDR1 reads LGHNA; CDR2 reads YNFKEQ. The CDR3 covers 14 residues.